These 27 T cell receptor beta chains came from one sample sequenced in a study of T cell responses to AZD1222 COVID-19 vaccine. Repertoires were generated with immunoSEQ multiplex PCR, while TCRdb's copy carries only in-frame clones and drops some. The repertoire holds 90,000 to 100,000 clones, 85% seen once, with 4.5% in the top ten. This specimen was peripheral blood, taken 28 days after the second AZD1222 dose. The receptors derive from an adult who received the AZD1222 COVID-19 vaccine.

The rearrangement uses TRBV4-1 and TRBJ2-2; D ambiguous. The germline V gene has CDR1 MGHRA and CDR2 YSYEKL. The V gene lost 0 bases and the J gene lost 6 bases, with 11 bases spanning the gap. The CDR3 consists of 15 residues. CDR3 DNA sequence: TGCGCCAGCAGCCAAGACTCAATTAGTCCCGGGGAGCTGTTTTTT. As protein: CASSQDSISPGELFF.

The rearrangement joins TRBV11-2 to TRBJ2-2, with D uncertain. V was shortened by 4 bases and J by 4 bases, with 10 bases between the two germline ends. CDR1 SGHAT and CDR2 FQNNGV come from the germline V gene. The CDR3 runs 14 residues. The CDR3 sequence: CASSWSTSTGELFF. The CDR3 region has the DNA TGTGCCAGCAGCTGGTCAACGTCCACCGGGGAGCTGTTTTTT.

This chain connects TRBV29-1 to TRBJ2-5, with a possible D match to TRBD1 (6 bases). Germline-derived CDR1 and CDR2 are SQVTM and ANQGSEA. The CDR3 is 13 amino acids. The germline V and J ends were trimmed by 3 bases and 2 bases, with 10 bases remaining between them. The CDR3 is CSVDGTGQETQYF. The CDR3 DNA follows: TGCAGCGTTGACGGAACAGGGCAAGAGACCCAGTACTTC.

With respect to this clone: In the same sample, other DNA sequences code for this CDR3. The V and J genes are TRBV7-2 and TRBJ1-1, with D tentatively TRBD1 (6 bases). The CDR3 covers 14 residues. The germline gives CDR1 SGHTA, CDR2 FQGNSA. V was clipped by 5 bases and J by 2 bases, with 12 bases between them. CDR3 bases: TGTGCCAGCAGCCCAGGGGCGGCCAACACTGAAGCTTTCTTT. As protein: CASSPGAANTEAFF.

The genes are TRBV12-3 or TRBV12-4 and TRBJ1-5; 7 bases match TRBD1. CDR3 size: 12 residues. The J segment lost 8 bases and the V segment lost 8 bases, leaving 6 bases of the junction unmatched. The CDR3 spells CASGLQGKPQHF. The CDR3 region has the DNA TGTGCCAGCGGGCTACAGGGGAAGCCCCAGCATTTT.

The rearrangement uses TRBV19 and TRBJ1-6, with 11 bases identical to TRBD1. CDR1 is LNHDA, CDR2 SQIVND, per germline (reference sequence). The V gene end was trimmed by 7 bases and the J gene end by 10 bases; junction bases not matched to a gene: 9. The CDR3 runs 15 residues. The CDR3, as DNA: TGTGCCAGTACCCCGGGACAGGGGGGGAGCTCACCCCTCCACTTT. Its protein product is CASTPGQGGSSPLHF.

This rearrangement joins TRBV7-8 to TRBJ1-5; D gene ambiguous. The CDR3 sequence is 15 residues long. In germline, CDR1 is SGHVS, CDR2 FQNEAQ. The germline V and J ends were trimmed by 1 base and 0 bases, with 7 bases remaining between them. The CDR3, as DNA: TGTGCCAGCAGCTTAGGTCCCGATAGCAATCAGCCCCAGCATTTT. The encoded protein is CASSLGPDSNQPQHF. The full variable domain, completed using reference TRBV7-8 and TRBJ1-5, is GAGVSQSPRYKVAKRGQDVALRCDPISGHVSLFWYQQALGQGPEFLTYFQNEAQLDKSGLPSDRFFAERPEGSVSTLKIQRTQQEDSAVYLCASSLGPDSNQPQHFGDGTRLSIL.

J is TRBJ2-7 and V is TRBV5-1; D might be TRBD2 (5 bases). With 3 bases removed from V and 0 bases from J, the gap between germline ends came to 10 bases. The CDR3 runs to 14 residues. Germline values: CDR1 SGHRS, CDR2 YFSETQ. CDR3 bases: TGCGCCAGCAGCTGGACCCGGGACTCCTACGAGCAGTACTTC. Its translation: CASSWTRDSYEQYF.

The count of this clone is one. This chain links TRBV27 with TRBJ2-3, with no clear D. The V end was cut by 3 bases, the J end by 1 base, with 5 bases between. CDR3 size: 13 residues. Germline lookup yields CDR1 MNHEY and CDR2 SMNVEV (reference sequence). The CDR3, as DNA: TGTGCCAGCAGTTTCCTCCGCACAGATACGCAGTATTTT. Translating it yields CASSFLRTDTQYF.

The chain uses TRBV4-1 and TRBJ2-1; D may correspond to TRBD1 or TRBD2 (5 bases each). Trimming left V 1 base short and J 8 bases short, with 15 bases between. Germline V CDR1 and CDR2: MGHRA, YSYEKL. This CDR3 comprises 15 residues. The CDR3 reads CASSQVGTRVDEQFF. CDR3 bases: TGCGCCAGCAGCCAAGTCGGGACCCGAGTTGATGAGCAGTTCTTC.

The sample holds one count of this clone. The chain links TRBV7-9 to TRBJ1-2, with D perhaps TRBD1 (6 bases). The CDR3 length is 14 residues. The V gene's germline CDR1 is SEHNR and CDR2 FQNEAQ (reference sequence). Trimming left V 1 base short and J 6 bases short, with 12 bases between. CDR3 sequence: CASSLESGVHGYTF. The CDR3, as DNA: TGTGCCAGCAGCTTAGAGTCAGGGGTCCATGGCTACACCTTC.

V usage is TRBV19 and J usage is TRBJ1-1, with D hard to call. Trimming left V 4 bases short and J 3 bases short, with 9 bases between. The germline V gene has CDR1 LNHDA and CDR2 SQIVND (reference sequence). The CDR3 has 13 amino acids. The CDR3 loop reads CASSNHRDTEAFF. The CDR3 DNA follows: TGTGCCAGTAGTAACCACCGGGACACTGAAGCTTTCTTT.

The rearrangement links TRBV18 to TRBJ2-5, with 10 bases identical to TRBD2. The V gene end was trimmed by 1 base and the J gene end by 4 bases; junction bases not matched to a gene: 6. CDR1 is KGHSH and CDR2 is LQKENI in the germline V gene. CDR3 length: 16 residues. CDR3 region: CASSPQPSGGGETQYF. CDR3 nucleotides: TGTGCCAGCTCACCACAGCCCAGCGGGGGGGGAGAGACCCAGTACTTC.

J is TRBJ1-4 and V is TRBV15; a possible D gene is TRBD1 (5 bases). Trimming pared 4 bases from V and 8 bases from J, leaving 11 bases between. The CDR3 sequence is 13 residues long. CDR1 and CDR2 (germline): LNHNV, YYDKDF (reference sequence). The CDR3 DNA is TGTGCCACCAGCAACCCCAGGGAAGAAAAACTGTTTTTT. Protein: CATSNPREEKLFF.

This clone was counted between two and nine times. The chain is built from TRBV5-1 and TRBJ2-2; D remains ambiguous. Per the germline V gene, CDR1 is SGHRS and CDR2 is YFSETQ. The CDR3 sequence is 14 residues long. Trimming took off 1 base at V and 0 bases at J, with 4 bases between the two ends. The CDR3 nucleotides are TGCGCCAGCAGCTTGCGGGCGAACACCGGGGAGCTGTTTTTT. Its protein is CASSLRANTGELFF.

This chain links TRBV28 with TRBJ1-1; 7 bases match TRBD1. Germline assignment: CDR1 MDHEN and CDR2 SYDVKM. After removal of 3 bases from V and 1 base from J, the junction contained 2 bases not matched to a gene. The CDR3 has 14 amino acids. CDR3 region: CASSLQGGNTEAFF. CDR3 bases: TGTGCCAGCAGTTTGCAGGGGGGGAACACTGAAGCTTTCTTT.

J is TRBJ2-1 and V is TRBV5-1; D not resolved. Germline V gene sequence: CDR1 SGHRS, CDR2 YFSETQ. CDR3 length: 16 amino acids. Trimming pared 3 bases from V and 1 base from J, leaving 14 bases between. CDR3 loop: CASSSQDGRSYNEQFF. For the CDR3, the DNA is TGCGCCAGCAGCTCCCAAGACGGCAGATCCTACAATGAGCAGTTCTTC.

Remarks on this clone: Germline is not matched at one junction end, which may reflect a read error. CDR3 DNA sequence: TGTGCCAGCAGCGGGATCCGGGACCAAGACACCCAGTACTTC. Its protein is CASSGIRDQDTQYF. This chain uses TRBV6-2 or TRBV6-3 with TRBJ2-5, with D possibly called TRBD1 or TRBD2 (5 bases each). This CDR3 comprises 14 residues. Germline CDR1 MNHEY, CDR2 SVGEGT.

This clone was observed a single time. The V call is TRBV7-2, the J call TRBJ2-1, with TRBD2 identical over 14 bases. Germline CDR1 reads SGHTA; CDR2 reads FQGNSA. The CDR3 contains 16 residues. J lost 1 base, V lost 8 bases, and 4 bases had no gene match. The CDR3 DNA reads as TGTGCCAGCGGGACTAGCGGGAGAGGGTCCTACAATGAGCAGTTCTTC. Translating it yields CASGTSGRGSYNEQFF.

This chain connects TRBV5-1 to TRBJ1-3, with a possible D match to TRBD1 (5 bases). Germline CDR1 reads SGHRS; CDR2 reads YFSETQ. CDR3 length: 17 amino acids. Trimming left V 2 bases short and J 1 base short, with 16 bases between. CDR3 in amino acids: CASSFWERRGSGNTIYF. CDR3 sequence (DNA): TGCGCCAGCAGCTTTTGGGAAAGGAGGGGATCTGGAAACACCATATATTTT.

This clone was counted a few times. The chain recombines TRBV5-1 with TRBJ1-1, with D unresolved. Germline assignment: CDR1 SGHRS and CDR2 YFSETQ. CDR3 length equals 11 residues. Trimming took off 0 bases at V and 7 bases at J, with 4 bases between the two ends. CDR3 bases: TGCGCCAGCAGCTTGGGTAGTGAAGCTTTCTTT. The encoded protein is CASSLGSEAFF. Full variable domain (remainder filled in from reference TRBV5-1 and TRBJ1-1): KAGVTQTPRYLIKTRGQQVTLSCSPISGHRSVSWYQQTPGQGLQFLFEYFSETQRNKGNFPGRFSGRQFSNSRSEMNVSTLELGDSALYLCASSLGSEAFFGQGTRLTVV.

The rearrangement links TRBV29-1 to TRBJ2-3; the D is unclear. V was trimmed by 6 bases and J by 4 bases, leaving 11 bases between them. Germline values: CDR1 SQVTM, CDR2 ANQGSEA. This CDR3 has 12 residues. DNA for the CDR3: TGCAGCGTCCACGAGGCGGCAGATACGCAGTATTTT. Amino acids: CSVHEAADTQYF.

The chain recombines TRBV15 with TRBJ1-2; no definite D call. The CDR3 loop spans 16 amino acids. Germline-derived CDR1 and CDR2 are LNHNV and YYDKDF (reference sequence). V was pared by 1 base and J by 6 bases, with 18 bases between. The CDR3 loop is CATSRVEGLSVNGYTF. CDR3 nucleotide sequence: TGTGCCACCAGCAGAGTTGAAGGCTTGAGTGTTAATGGCTACACCTTC.

The CDR3 sequence: CASSIDDSPEANYGYTF. As DNA, the CDR3 is TGTGCCAGTAGTATAGATGACAGCCCGGAAGCTAACTATGGCTACACCTTC. The V call is TRBV19, the J call TRBJ1-2; D may be TRBD1 (5 bases). The V end lost 0 bases, the J end lost 0 bases, and 14 bases lay between the germline ends. The CDR3 consists of 17 residues. Germline CDR1 LNHDA, CDR2 SQIVND (reference sequence). Full variable domain (missing parts from reference TRBV19 and TRBJ1-2): DGGITQSPKYLFRKEGQNVTLSCEQNLNHDAMYWYRQDPGQGLRLIYYSQIVNDFQKGDIAEGYSVSREKKESFPLTVTSAQKNPTAFYLCASSIDDSPEANYGYTFGSGTRLTVV.

V usage is TRBV28 and J usage is TRBJ1-3; D possibly corresponds to TRBD1 (5 bases). Trimming shortened V by 6 bases and J by 2 bases, and 11 bases separated the two germline ends. This CDR3 contains 14 residues. In germline, CDR1 is MDHEN, CDR2 SYDVKM. The CDR3 region is CASRISGPGNTIYF. The CDR3 region has the DNA TGTGCCAGCAGAATATCAGGGCCTGGAAACACCATATATTTT.

This clone is a singleton in its sample. The chain links TRBV24-1 to TRBJ1-2; D is uncertain. Between the trimmed V and J ends, which lost 5 bases and 1 base, there was a span of 7 bases. Germline CDR1 reads KGHDR; CDR2 reads SFDVKD. The length of the CDR3 is 13 residues. CDR3: CATSGQSNYGYTF. The CDR3 DNA is TGTGCCACCAGTGGGCAAAGTAACTATGGCTACACCTTC.

The chain is built from TRBV7-2 and TRBJ1-2; TRBD1 matches 10 bases. This CDR3 contains 15 residues. CDR1 and CDR2 from the germline V gene are SGHTA and FQGNSA. J lost 8 bases, V lost 5 bases, and 11 bases had no gene match. CDR3 in amino acids: CASSIRPGTGDGYTF. The DNA of the CDR3 is TGTGCCAGCAGCATCCGTCCCGGGACAGGGGACGGCTACACCTTC. The whole variable domain, remainder taken from reference TRBV7-2 and TRBJ1-2, is GAGVSQSPSNKVTEKGKDVELRCDPISGHTALYWYRQSLGQGLEFLIYFQGNSAPDKSGLPSDRFSAERTGGSVSTLTIQRTQQEDSAVYLCASSIRPGTGDGYTFGSGTRLTVV.